This entry lists 27 T cell receptor beta chains sequenced from one sample in a study of blood T cell repertoires in COVID-19. Sequenced by immunoSEQ multiplex PCR; TCRdb stores in-frame clones only, minus some. The sample has around 300,000 clones, over 70% seen once. Sequencing was carried out using PBMCs or T cells enriched from blood (not recorded which). The source is a man younger than 45 who had recovered from COVID-19.

This clone was seen once. No conserved phenylalanine or tryptophan is present at the end of the CDR3, so a read error is the likely explanation. Because the CDR3's place on the DNA is in doubt, the DNA is left out and the CDR3 is given as listed by TCRdb. The chain employs TRBV27 and TRBJ1-1; the table's D call TRBD1 went unverified against the DNA. The CDR3 spans 9 amino acids, including both terminal residues. Germline V gene lookup returns CDR1 MNHEY and CDR2 SMNVEV (reference sequence). The CDR3 region is CATNPMRQG.

The rearrangement links TRBV6-2 or TRBV6-3 to TRBJ1-5; D perhaps matches TRBD1 (6 bases). CDR3 length: 19 residues. The V end was cut by 2 bases, the J end by 0 bases, with 20 bases between. Germline V lookup: CDR1 MNHEY, CDR2 SVGEGT. The CDR3 coding sequence is TGTGCCAGCAGTTACCTAGGCGTGACAGGACGTTATAGCAATCAGCCCCAGCATTTT. It specifies CASSYLGVTGRYSNQPQHF.

This sequence joins TRBV27 and TRBJ1-6; D remains unclear. The CDR3 contains 13 residues. V dropped 4 bases and J dropped 11 bases, with 12 bases sitting between them. Germline CDR1 reads MNHEY; CDR2 reads SMNVEV (reference sequence). CDR3 amino acids: CASSSFLYTPLHF. Written as DNA, the CDR3 is TGTGCCAGCAGTTCTTTTCTGTATACACCCCTCCACTTT.

The chain joins TRBV4-1 to TRBJ2-7, with D perhaps TRBD1 (6 bases). From germline, CDR1 is MGHRA and CDR2 YSYEKL. This CDR3 region has 16 residues. The V gene lost 2 bases and the J gene lost 0 bases, with 14 bases spanning the gap. CDR3: CASSQTIGGSSYEQYF. The CDR3 DNA is TGCGCCAGCAGCCAAACTATAGGGGGAAGCTCCTACGAGCAGTACTTC.

The genes are TRBV7-9 and TRBJ2-5, with 7 bases aligning to TRBD1. The CDR3 is 13 residues long. The germline V gene has CDR1 SEHNR and CDR2 FQNEAQ (reference sequence). Trimming took 5 bases from V and 2 from J; bases not matched to a gene: 2. The DNA of the CDR3 is TGTGCCAGCAGCCCGACAGGGCAAGAGACCCAGTACTTC. Translated, it gives CASSPTGQETQYF.

This clone appeared a few times. The gene calls are TRBV6-2 or TRBV6-3 and TRBJ1-5; TRBD1 aligns across 7 bases. The V and J ends lost 2 bases and 2 bases, in that order; junction bases with no gene match: 15. The length of the CDR3 is 19 residues. The germline gives CDR1 MNHEY, CDR2 SVGEGT. CDR3 loop: CASSYPTGRSVNGNQPQHF. The CDR3 nucleotides are TGTGCCAGCAGTTACCCGACAGGGAGGAGCGTGAACGGCAATCAGCCCCAGCATTTT.

The chain uses TRBV7-9 and TRBJ1-2, with 9 bases lining up with TRBD1. This CDR3 region has 14 residues. V gave up 5 bases and J gave up 4 bases; unmatched junction bases: 5. Germline loops: CDR1 SEHNR, CDR2 FQNEAQ (reference sequence). CDR3 protein: CASSRTGAGYGYTF. In nucleotides, the CDR3 is TGTGCCAGCAGCCGGACAGGGGCCGGCTATGGCTACACCTTC.

The chain links TRBV6-5 to TRBJ2-2; 8 bases fit TRBD1. This CDR3 comprises 13 residues. CDR1 is MNHEY and CDR2 is SVGAGI in the germline V gene. With V trimmed by 7 bases and J by 6 bases, 4 bases remained unmatched. CDR3 sequence reads: CASTRGLAGELFF. The CDR3 DNA sequence: TGTGCCAGCACCAGGGGGCTAGCCGGGGAGCTGTTTTTT.

This clone was seen a single time. CDR3 sequence (DNA): TGTGCCAGCACCTCACTAGATTCCTACGAGCAGTACTTC. This translates into CASTSLDSYEQYF. The rearrangement links TRBV12-3 or TRBV12-4 to TRBJ2-7; possible D gene TRBD2, 5 bases. This CDR3 is built from 13 residues. V shed 7 bases and J shed 1 base, with 11 bases lying between them.

This chain uses TRBV28 with TRBJ2-1, with 8 bases that match TRBD1. Germline V CDR1 and CDR2: MDHEN, SYDVKM. This CDR3 has 14 residues. Trimming took 5 bases from V and 8 from J; bases not matched to a gene: 8. The DNA for the CDR3 is TGTGCCAGCAGTCTCTCAGGGGGCATGGATGAGCAGTTCTTC. Encoded protein: CASSLSGGMDEQFF.

The chain has TRBV12-3 or TRBV12-4 and TRBJ1-2; TRBD1 aligns across 7 bases. V lost 8 bases and J lost 4; bases outside the gene matches: 4. The CDR3 is made up of 12 amino acids. Here the CDR3 DNA reads TGTGCCAGCTACGGGACAGCCTATGGCTACACCTTC. As protein: CASYGTAYGYTF.

The chain recombines TRBV5-1 with TRBJ2-7; a possible D gene is TRBD2 (6 bases). Germline CDR1 and CDR2: SGHRS and YFSETQ. The CDR3 contains 15 residues. Trimming left V 3 bases short and J 5 bases short, with 18 bases between. CDR3 DNA sequence: TGCGCCAGCAGCTCTGGACAACCAGGAGGGAACGAGCAGTACTTC. It codes for CASSSGQPGGNEQYF.

V is TRBV4-1 and J is TRBJ1-2; a possible D gene is TRBD1 (6 bases). The CDR3 has 15 residues. V dropped 1 base and J dropped 5 bases, with 14 bases sitting between them. Germline V gene sequence: CDR1 MGHRA, CDR2 YSYEKL. CDR3 loop: CASSQGSRGLYGYTF. Written as DNA, the CDR3 is TGCGCCAGCAGCCAAGGATCCAGGGGTTTATATGGCTACACCTTC.

This clone was picked up a small number of times. The rearrangement uses TRBV30 and TRBJ1-1; 8 nucleotides align to TRBD1. CDR1 and CDR2 (germline): GTSNPN, SVGIG (reference sequence). The length of the CDR3 is 14 residues. With 4 bases clipped from V and 0 bases from J, the junction kept 4 bases outside the gene matches. CDR3 sequence reads: CAWNMDRVNTEAFF. CDR3 bases: TGTGCCTGGAATATGGACAGGGTGAACACTGAAGCTTTCTTT.

The chain employs TRBV2 and TRBJ1-5; TRBD1 matches at 10 bases. With 6 bases clipped from V and 5 bases from J, the junction kept 4 bases outside the gene matches. This CDR3 spans 14 amino acids. Germline V lookup: CDR1 SNHLY, CDR2 FYNNEI. CDR3 DNA: TGTGCCAGCAGCCGGGACAGGGGAGATCAGCCCCAGCATTTT. Amino acids: CASSRDRGDQPQHF. Filled out from reference TRBV2 and TRBJ1-5, the complete variable domain reads EPEVTQTPSHQVTQMGQEVILRCVPISNHLYFYWYRQILGQKVEFLVSFYNNEISEKSEIFDDQFSVERPDGSNFTLKIRSTKLEDSAMYFCASSRDRGDQPQHFGDGTRLSIL.

Only one count was recorded for this clone. This rearrangement joins TRBV3-1 (or the pseudogene TRBV3-2) to TRBJ2-1; 12 positions match TRBD2. The CDR3 totals 18 residues. Germline-derived CDR1 and CDR2 are LGHDT and YNNKEL (reference sequence). V gave up 2 bases and J gave up 5 bases; unmatched junction bases: 10. This CDR3 is CASSQNGLAGGKNNEQFF. The CDR3 region has the DNA TGTGCCAGCAGCCAAAATGGGCTAGCGGGGGGGAAGAACAATGAGCAGTTCTTC.

The gene calls are TRBV5-1 and TRBJ2-1; TRBD2 aligns across 12 bases. CDR3 size: 18 residues. Germline V gene lookup returns CDR1 SGHRS and CDR2 YFSETQ. J lost 3 bases, V lost 4 bases, and 11 bases had no gene match. CDR3 sequence (DNA): TGCGCCAGCAGCAGAGGGACTAGCGGGCCCCTTGACTACAATGAGCAGTTCTTC. It codes for CASSRGTSGPLDYNEQFF.

The chain couples TRBV9 to TRBJ2-1; perhaps TRBD1 as D (5 bases). The V gene lost 0 bases and the J gene lost 2 bases, with 6 bases spanning the gap. The CDR3 totals 14 residues. Germline V lookup: CDR1 SGDLS, CDR2 YYNGEE. The CDR3, as DNA: TGTGCCAGCAGCGTAGAAGGGGCCTACAATGAGCAGTTCTTC. Amino acids: CASSVEGAYNEQFF.

The V gene is TRBV5-1, the J gene TRBJ2-5; 8 nucleotides match TRBD2. Germline-derived CDR1 and CDR2 are SGHRS and YFSETQ. With V trimmed by 6 bases and J by 2 bases, 3 bases remained unmatched. This CDR3 is 13 amino acids long. The CDR3 protein is CASTGGEQETQYF. The CDR3 coding sequence is TGCGCCAGCACCGGGGGGGAACAAGAGACCCAGTACTTC.

This clone was recorded once. The J gene is TRBJ2-5, the V gene TRBV11-1, with 8 bases matching TRBD1. Germline V CDR1 and CDR2: SGHAT, FQDESV (reference sequence). The V segment lost 6 bases and the J segment 5 bases; nucleotides outside the gene matches: 11. CDR3 length: 15 residues. CDR3 residues: CASSSDRVWMETQYF. The DNA for the CDR3 is TGTGCCAGCAGTTCGGACAGGGTATGGATGGAGACCCAGTACTTC.

J is TRBJ2-6 and V is TRBV9; a weak D match, TRBD2 (6 bases). The CDR3 spans 19 residues. Germline loops: CDR1 SGDLS, CDR2 YYNGEE. Trimming left V 0 bases short and J 3 bases short, with 19 bases between. The CDR3 reads CASSVDDSGGTYGANVLTF. CDR3 nucleotides: TGTGCCAGCAGCGTAGACGACAGTGGGGGGACTTATGGGGCCAACGTCCTGACTTTC.

V and J are TRBV27 and TRBJ2-7; 9 nucleotides align to TRBD1. With V trimmed by 5 bases and J by 5 bases, 13 bases remained unmatched. Germline V gene lookup returns CDR1 MNHEY and CDR2 SMNVEV (reference sequence). The CDR3 is 16 residues long. The CDR3 loop reads CASSQYPGTGPNEQYF. The CDR3 region has the DNA TGTGCCAGCAGTCAATACCCCGGGACAGGGCCCAACGAGCAGTACTTC.

This chain uses TRBV28 with TRBJ1-6; possibly TRBD1 for D (5 bases). CDR3 length: 18 residues. Germline CDR1 MDHEN, CDR2 SYDVKM. The V and J ends lost 6 bases and 6 bases respectively, with 24 bases between them. The CDR3 is CASRLWTTDIIANSPLHF. The CDR3 DNA reads TGTGCCAGCAGACTTTGGACGACGGACATCATCGCTAATTCACCCCTCCACTTT. Variable domain in full (rest from reference TRBV28 and TRBJ1-6): DVKVTQSSRYLVKRTGEKVFLECVQDMDHENMFWYRQDPGLGLRLIYFSYDVKMKEKGDIPEGYSVSREKKERFSLILESASTNQTSMYLCASRLWTTDIIANSPLHFGNGTRLTVT.

V usage is TRBV7-2 and J usage is TRBJ1-1, with a weak D call TRBD1 (5 bases). The germline V gene has CDR1 SGHTA and CDR2 FQGNSA. This CDR3 spans 14 amino acids. The ends were cut back, 2 bases at V and 4 bases at J, with 11 bases in the middle. The CDR3 loop is CASSLFRGGTEAFF. The CDR3 region has the DNA TGTGCCAGCAGCTTATTCCGGGGGGGCACTGAAGCTTTCTTT.

Ten or more counts support this clone. The CDR3 nucleotides read TGTGCCAGTAGCGATATACTAGGAGGGCAGATCAATAGCAATCAGCCCCAGCATTTT. This gives the protein CASSDILGGQINSNQPQHF. The J gene is TRBJ1-5, the V gene TRBV19; D uncertain. With 6 bases removed from V and 0 bases from J, the gap between germline ends came to 24 bases. There are 19 residues in the CDR3. From germline, CDR1 is LNHDA and CDR2 SQIVND (reference sequence).

The rearrangement uses TRBV2 and TRBJ1-1; D is uncertain. From germline, CDR1 is SNHLY and CDR2 FYNNEI. The CDR3 runs 12 residues. V was clipped by 8 bases and J by 7 bases, with 14 bases between them. The CDR3 DNA is TGTGCCAGCGTTAGAGGGAAGAATGAAGCTTTCTTT. It translates to CASVRGKNEAFF.

The rearrangement uses TRBV7-8 and TRBJ2-4, with D unclear. Germline CDR1 SGHVS, CDR2 FQNEAQ. The CDR3 has 15 amino acids. Between the trimmed V and J ends, which lost 0 bases and 0 bases, there was a span of 6 bases. The CDR3 region is CASSLAVLAKNIQYF. CDR3 bases: TGTGCCAGCAGCTTAGCAGTACTAGCCAAAAACATTCAGTACTTC.